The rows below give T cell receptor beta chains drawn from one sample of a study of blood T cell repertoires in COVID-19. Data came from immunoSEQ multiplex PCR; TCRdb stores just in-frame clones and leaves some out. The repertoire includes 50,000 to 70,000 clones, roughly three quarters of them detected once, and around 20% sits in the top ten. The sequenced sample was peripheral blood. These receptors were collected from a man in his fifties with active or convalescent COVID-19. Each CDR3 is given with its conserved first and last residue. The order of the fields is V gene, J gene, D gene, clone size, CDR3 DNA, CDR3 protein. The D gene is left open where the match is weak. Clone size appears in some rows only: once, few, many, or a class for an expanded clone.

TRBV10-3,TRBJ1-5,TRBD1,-,TGTGCCACCGCGATAGGACAGGGTTCGTCTGGGCCCCAGCATTTT,CATAIGQGSSGPQHF
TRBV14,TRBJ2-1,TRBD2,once,TGTGCCAGCAGCCCCTGGACTAGCGACGAGCAGTTCTTC,CASSPWTSDEQFF
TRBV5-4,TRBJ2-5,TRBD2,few,TGTGCCAGCAGCTTGGACCTAGCGGAACAAGAGACCCAGTACTTC,CASSLDLAEQETQYF
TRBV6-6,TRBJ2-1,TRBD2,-,TGTGCCAGCAGTCCCCGAGGGGGAGCGGGAGGCCACAATGAGCAGTTCTTC,CASSPRGGAGGHNEQFF
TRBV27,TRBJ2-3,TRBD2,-,TGTGCCACCAGTGGCGCGGGAGGGCCTGCAGATACGCAGTATTTT,CATSGAGGPADTQYF
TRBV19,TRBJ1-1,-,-,TGTGCCAGTAGTATCATAGGGAGGACTGAAGCTTTCTTT,CASSIIGRTEAFF
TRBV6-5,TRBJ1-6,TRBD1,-,TGTGCCAGCAGGGATTCAGGGGGCAGGTCACCCCTCCACTTT,CASRDSGGRSPLHF
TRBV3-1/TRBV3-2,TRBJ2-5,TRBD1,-,TGTGCCAGCAGCCAAGATGGCAGGGGGCAAGAGACCCAGTACTTC,CASSQDGRGQETQYF
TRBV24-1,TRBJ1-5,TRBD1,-,TGTGCCACCTCCGGGACAGGCAATCAGCCCCAGCATTTT,CATSGTGNQPQHF
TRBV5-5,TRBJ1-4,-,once,TGTGCCAGCAGCTTTATAGGGAGTCCGGATGAAAAACTGTTTTTT,CASSFIGSPDEKLFF
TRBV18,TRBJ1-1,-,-,TGTGCCAGCTCAATAGAGAGGGGGGGTGAAGCTTTCTTT,CASSIERGGEAFF